Sequencing of this TCR beta chain was carried out in a study of cytomegalovirus exposure and HLA in healthy donors. On the study more broadly: The Caucasian-associated ancestry cluster held roughly 80% of 398 genotyped donors.

13 Jbeta primers and 60 Vbeta primers were used for the PCR. The table came from immunoSEQ multiplex PCR; TCRdb's copy has only in-frame clones and leaves some out. The sample comprises roughly 130,000 clones, about 72% of which are singletons, and about 1.6% rests with the top ten. This CDR3 has 16 residues. Germline trimming cut 2 bases from V and 9 bases from J; bases unmatched to any gene: 9. Germline values: CDR1 MNHEY, CDR2 SVGAGI. The gene calls are TRBV6-5 and TRBJ2-1; 11 bases map to TRBD2. The sequence came from a man younger than 45 in good health and CMV-seropositive. The sequenced material came from PBMCs. The CDR3 here is CASSYQTSGTFGEQFF. CDR3 nucleotides: TGTGCCAGCAGTTACCAGACTAGCGGGACTTTCGGTGAGCAGTTCTTC.